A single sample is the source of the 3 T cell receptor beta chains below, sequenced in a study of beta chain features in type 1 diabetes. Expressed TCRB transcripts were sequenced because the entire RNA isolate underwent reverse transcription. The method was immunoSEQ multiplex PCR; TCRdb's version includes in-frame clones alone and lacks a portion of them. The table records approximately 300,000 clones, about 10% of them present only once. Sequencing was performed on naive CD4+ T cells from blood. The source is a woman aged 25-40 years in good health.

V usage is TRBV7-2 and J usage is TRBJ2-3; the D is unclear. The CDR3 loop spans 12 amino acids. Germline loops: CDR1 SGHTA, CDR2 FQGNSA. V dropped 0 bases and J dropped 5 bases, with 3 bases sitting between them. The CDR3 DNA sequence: TGTGCCAGCAGCTTAGCTCGAGATACGCAGTATTTT. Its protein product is CASSLARDTQYF.

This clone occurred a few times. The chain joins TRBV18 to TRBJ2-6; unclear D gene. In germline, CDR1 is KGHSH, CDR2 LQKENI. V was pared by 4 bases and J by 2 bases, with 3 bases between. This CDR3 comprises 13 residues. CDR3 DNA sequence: TGTGCCAGCTCACGCGCTGGGGCCAACGTCCTGACTTTC. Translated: CASSRAGANVLTF.

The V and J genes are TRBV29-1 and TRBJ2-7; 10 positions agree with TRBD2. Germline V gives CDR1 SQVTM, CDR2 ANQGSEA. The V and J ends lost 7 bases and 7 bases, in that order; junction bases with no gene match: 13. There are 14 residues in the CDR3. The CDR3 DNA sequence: TGCAGCGCTTCCCTACTAGCGGGGTCTGGTGAGCAGTACTTC. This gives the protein CSASLLAGSGEQYF.